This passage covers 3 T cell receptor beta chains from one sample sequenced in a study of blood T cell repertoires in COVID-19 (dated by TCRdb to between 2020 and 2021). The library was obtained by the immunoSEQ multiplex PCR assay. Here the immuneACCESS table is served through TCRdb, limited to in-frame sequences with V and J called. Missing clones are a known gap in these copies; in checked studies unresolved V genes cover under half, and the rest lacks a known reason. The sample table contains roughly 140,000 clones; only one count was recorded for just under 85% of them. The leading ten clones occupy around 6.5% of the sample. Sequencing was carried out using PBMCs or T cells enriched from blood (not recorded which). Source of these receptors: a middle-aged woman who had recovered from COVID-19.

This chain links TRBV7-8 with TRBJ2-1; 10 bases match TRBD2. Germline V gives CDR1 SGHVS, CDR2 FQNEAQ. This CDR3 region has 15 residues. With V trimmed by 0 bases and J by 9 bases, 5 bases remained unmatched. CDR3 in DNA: TGTGCCAGCAGCTTAGCGCTAGCGGGAGTGCCTGAGCAGTTCTTC. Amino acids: CASSLALAGVPEQFF.

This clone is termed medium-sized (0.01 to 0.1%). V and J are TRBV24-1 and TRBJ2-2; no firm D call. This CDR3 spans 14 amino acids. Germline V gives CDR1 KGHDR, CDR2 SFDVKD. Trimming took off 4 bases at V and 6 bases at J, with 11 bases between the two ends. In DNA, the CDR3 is TGTGCCACCAGTGAGTCCGGTTGGTCCGGGGAGCTGTTTTTT. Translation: CATSESGWSGELFF.

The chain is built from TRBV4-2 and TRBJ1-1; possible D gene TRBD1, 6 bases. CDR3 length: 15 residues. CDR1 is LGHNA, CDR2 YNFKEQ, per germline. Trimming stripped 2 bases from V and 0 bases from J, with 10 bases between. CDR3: CASSQRTAMNTEAFF. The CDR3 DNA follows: TGTGCCAGCAGCCAAAGGACAGCGATGAACACTGAAGCTTTCTTT.